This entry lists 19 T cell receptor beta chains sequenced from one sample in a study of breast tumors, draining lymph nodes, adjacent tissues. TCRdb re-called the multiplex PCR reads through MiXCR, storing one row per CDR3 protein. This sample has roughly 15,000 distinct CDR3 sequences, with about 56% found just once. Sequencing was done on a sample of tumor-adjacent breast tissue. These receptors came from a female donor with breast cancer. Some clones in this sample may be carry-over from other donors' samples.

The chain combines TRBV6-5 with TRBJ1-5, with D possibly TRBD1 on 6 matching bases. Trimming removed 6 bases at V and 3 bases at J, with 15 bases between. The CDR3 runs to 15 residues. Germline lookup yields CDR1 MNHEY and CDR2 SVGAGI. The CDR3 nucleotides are TGTGCCAGCAGCCCTCAGACAGGCTCCAATCAGCCCCAGCATTTT. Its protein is CASSPQTGSNQPQHF.

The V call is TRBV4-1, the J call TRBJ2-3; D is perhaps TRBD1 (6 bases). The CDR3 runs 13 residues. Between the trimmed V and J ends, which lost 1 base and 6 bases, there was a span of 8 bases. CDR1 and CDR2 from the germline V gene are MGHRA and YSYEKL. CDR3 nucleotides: TGCGCCAGCAGCCAAGTTGGGGGCGATACGCAGTATTTT. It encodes CASSQVGGDTQYF.

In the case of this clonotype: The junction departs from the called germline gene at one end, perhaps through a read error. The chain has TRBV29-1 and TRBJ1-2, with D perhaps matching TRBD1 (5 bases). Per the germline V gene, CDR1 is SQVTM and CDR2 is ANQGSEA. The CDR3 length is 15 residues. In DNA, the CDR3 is TGCAGCGTTTACGGGACGGCGGGGGGAAGCTATGGCTTCACCTTC. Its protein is CSVYGTAGGSYGFTF.

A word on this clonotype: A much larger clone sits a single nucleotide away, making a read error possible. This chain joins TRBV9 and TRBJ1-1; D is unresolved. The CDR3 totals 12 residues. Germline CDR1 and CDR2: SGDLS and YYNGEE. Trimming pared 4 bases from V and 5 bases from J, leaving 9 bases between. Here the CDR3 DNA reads TGTGCCAGCAGCATAAGGGAAACTGAAGCTTTCTTT. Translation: CASSIRETEAFF.

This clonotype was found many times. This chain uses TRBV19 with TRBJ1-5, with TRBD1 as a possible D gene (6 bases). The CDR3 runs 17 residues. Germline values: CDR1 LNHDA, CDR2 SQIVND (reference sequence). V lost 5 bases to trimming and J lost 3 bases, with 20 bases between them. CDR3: CASSLTTGTTFNQPQHF. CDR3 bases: TGTGCCAGTAGTCTTACGACAGGCACTACCTTCAATCAGCCCCAGCATTTT.

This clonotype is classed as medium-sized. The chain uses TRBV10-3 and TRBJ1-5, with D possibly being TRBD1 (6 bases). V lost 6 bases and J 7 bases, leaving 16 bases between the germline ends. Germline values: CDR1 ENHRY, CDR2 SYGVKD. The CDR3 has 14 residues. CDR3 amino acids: CAISLGQKNQPQHF. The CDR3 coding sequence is TGTGCCATCAGCCTGGGACAAAAGAACCAGCCCCAGCATTTT.

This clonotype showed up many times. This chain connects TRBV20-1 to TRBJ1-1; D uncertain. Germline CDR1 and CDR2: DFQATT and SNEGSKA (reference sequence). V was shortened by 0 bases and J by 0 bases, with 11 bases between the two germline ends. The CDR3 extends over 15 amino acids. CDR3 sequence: CSARDFQGVNTEAFF. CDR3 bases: TGCAGTGCTAGAGATTTCCAAGGAGTGAACACTGAAGCTTTCTTT.

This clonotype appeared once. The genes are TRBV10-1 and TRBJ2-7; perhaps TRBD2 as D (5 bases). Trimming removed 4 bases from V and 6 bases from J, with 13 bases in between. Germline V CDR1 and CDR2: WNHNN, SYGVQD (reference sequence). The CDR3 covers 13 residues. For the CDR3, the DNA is TGCGCCAGCAGTGGGACCCTAGGAGGCGAGCAGTACTTC. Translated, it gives CASSGTLGGEQYF.

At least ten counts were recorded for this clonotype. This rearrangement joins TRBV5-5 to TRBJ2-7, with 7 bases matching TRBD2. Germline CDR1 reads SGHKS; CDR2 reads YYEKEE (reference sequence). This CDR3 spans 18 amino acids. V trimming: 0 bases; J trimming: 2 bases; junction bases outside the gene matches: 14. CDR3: CASSLGTSLGYGAYEQYF. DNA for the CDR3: TGTGCCAGCAGCTTGGGGACTAGTTTAGGGTACGGGGCCTACGAGCAGTACTTC. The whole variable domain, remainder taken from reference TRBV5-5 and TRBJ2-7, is DAGVTQSPTHLIKTRGQQVTLRCSPISGHKSVSWYQQVLGQGPQFIFQYYEKEERGRGNFPDRFSARQFPNYSSELNVNALLLGDSALYLCASSLGTSLGYGAYEQYFGPGTRLTVT.

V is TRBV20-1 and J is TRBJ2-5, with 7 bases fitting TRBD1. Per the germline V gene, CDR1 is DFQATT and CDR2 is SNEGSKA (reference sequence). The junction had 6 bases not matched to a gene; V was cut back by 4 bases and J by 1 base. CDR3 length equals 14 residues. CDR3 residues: CSATRDRSQETQYF. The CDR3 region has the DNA TGCAGTGCTACCCGGGACAGATCCCAAGAGACCCAGTACTTC.

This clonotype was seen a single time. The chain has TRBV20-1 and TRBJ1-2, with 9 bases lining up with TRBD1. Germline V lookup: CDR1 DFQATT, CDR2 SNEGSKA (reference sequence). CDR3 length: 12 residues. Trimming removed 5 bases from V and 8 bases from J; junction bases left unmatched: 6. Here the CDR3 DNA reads TGCAGTGCTTCACAGGGGGCGAGGGGCTACACCTTC. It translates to CSASQGARGYTF.

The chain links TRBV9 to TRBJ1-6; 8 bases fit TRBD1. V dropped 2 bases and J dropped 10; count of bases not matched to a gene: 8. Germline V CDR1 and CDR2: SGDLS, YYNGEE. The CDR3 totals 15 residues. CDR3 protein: CASSVTTGVRSPLHF. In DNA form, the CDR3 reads TGTGCCAGCAGCGTTACGACAGGGGTTCGGTCACCCCTCCACTTT.

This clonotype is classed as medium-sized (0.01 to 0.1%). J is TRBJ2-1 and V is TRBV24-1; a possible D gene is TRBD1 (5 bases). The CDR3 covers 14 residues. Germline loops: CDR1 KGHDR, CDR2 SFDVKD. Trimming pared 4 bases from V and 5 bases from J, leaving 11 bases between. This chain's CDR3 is CATSEGDSDNEQFF. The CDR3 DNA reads TGTGCCACCAGTGAGGGTGACAGCGACAATGAGCAGTTCTTC.

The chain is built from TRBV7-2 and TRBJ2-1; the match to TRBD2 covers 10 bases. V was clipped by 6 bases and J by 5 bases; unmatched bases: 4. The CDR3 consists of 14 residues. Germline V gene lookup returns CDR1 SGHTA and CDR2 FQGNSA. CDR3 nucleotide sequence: TGTGCCAGCAGTTTCGGACTAGCGGACAATGAGCAGTTCTTC. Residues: CASSFGLADNEQFF.

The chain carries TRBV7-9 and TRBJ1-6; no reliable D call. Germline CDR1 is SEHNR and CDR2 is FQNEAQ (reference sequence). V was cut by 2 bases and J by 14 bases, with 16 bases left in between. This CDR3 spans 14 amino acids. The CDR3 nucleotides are TGTGCCAGCAGCTTAAACCCCATAGGACGGGCCCTCCACTTT. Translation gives CASSLNPIGRALHF.

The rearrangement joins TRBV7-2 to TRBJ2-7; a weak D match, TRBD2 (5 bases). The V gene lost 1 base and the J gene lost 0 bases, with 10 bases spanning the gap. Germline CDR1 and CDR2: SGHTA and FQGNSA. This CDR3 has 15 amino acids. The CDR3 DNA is TGTGCCAGCAGCTTAGGGGCAGGACTCTCCTACGAGCAGTACTTC. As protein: CASSLGAGLSYEQYF.

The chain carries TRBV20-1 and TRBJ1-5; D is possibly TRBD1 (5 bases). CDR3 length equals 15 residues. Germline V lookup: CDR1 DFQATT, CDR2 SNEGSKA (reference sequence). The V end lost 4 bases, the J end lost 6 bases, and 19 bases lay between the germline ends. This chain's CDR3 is CSAISGAQASQPQHF. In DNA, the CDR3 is TGCAGTGCTATTTCAGGCGCACAGGCAAGTCAGCCCCAGCATTTT.

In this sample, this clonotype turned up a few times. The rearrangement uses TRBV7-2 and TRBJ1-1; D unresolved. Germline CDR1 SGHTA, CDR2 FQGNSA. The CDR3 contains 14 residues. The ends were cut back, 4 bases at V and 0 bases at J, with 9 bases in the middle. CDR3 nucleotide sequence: TGTGCCAGCAGCTCCCCGGAGTTGAACACTGAAGCTTTCTTT. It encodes CASSSPELNTEAFF.

CDR3 sequence (DNA): TGTGCCAGCAGTGCGACTGAGCAGTTCTTC. Translation: CASSATEQFF. The rearrangement uses TRBV2 and TRBJ2-1, with D hard to call. Germline CDR1 SNHLY, CDR2 FYNNEI. Deletions cut 4 bases from V and 9 bases from J, with 4 bases between. The CDR3 spans 10 residues.